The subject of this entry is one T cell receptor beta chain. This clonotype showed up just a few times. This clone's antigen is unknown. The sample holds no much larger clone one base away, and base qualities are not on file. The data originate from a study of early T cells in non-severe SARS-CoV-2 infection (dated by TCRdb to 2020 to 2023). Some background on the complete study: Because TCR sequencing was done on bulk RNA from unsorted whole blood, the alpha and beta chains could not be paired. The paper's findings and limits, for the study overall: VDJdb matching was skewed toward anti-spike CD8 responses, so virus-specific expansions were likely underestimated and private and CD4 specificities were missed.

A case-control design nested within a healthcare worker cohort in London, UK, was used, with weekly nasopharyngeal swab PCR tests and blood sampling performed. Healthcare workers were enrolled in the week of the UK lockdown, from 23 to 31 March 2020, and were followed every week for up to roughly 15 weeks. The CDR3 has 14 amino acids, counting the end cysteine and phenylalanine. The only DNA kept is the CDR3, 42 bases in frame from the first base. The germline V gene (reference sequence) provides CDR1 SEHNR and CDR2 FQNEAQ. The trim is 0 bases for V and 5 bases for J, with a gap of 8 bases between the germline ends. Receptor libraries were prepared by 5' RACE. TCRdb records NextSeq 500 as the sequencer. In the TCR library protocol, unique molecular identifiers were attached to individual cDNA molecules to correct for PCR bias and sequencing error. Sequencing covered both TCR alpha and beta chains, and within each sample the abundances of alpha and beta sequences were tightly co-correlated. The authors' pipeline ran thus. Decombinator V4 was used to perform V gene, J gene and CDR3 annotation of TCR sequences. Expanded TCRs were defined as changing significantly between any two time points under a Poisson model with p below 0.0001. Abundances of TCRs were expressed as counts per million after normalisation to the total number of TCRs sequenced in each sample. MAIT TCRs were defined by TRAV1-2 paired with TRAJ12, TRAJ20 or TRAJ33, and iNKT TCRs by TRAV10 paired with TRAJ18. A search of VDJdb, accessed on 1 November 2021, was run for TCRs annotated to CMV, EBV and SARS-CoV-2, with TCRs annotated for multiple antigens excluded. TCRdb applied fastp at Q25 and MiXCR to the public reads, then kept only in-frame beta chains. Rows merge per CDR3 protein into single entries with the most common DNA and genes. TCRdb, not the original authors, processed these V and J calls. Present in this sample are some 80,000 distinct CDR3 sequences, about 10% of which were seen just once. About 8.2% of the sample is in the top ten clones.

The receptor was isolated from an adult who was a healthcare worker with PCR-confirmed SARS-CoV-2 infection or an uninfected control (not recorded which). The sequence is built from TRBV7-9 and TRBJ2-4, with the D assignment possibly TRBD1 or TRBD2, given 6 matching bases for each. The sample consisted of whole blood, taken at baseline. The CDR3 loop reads CASSLAGGQNIQYF. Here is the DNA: TGTGCCAGCAGCTTAGCGGGGGGCCAAAACATTCAGTACTTC.